This passage covers 9 T cell receptor beta chains from one sample sequenced in a study of cytomegalovirus exposure and HLA in healthy donors. PCR primers comprised 60 Vbeta and 13 Jbeta primers. Sequencing used immunoSEQ multiplex PCR; TCRdb keeps in-frame clones, though not all of them. The profile shows about 110,000 clones, about 80% of them singletons. Sequencing was performed on PBMCs. These TCRs come from a man younger than 45 in good health and CMV-seronegative.

V gene TRBV29-1 combines with J gene TRBJ2-7; 9 bases map to TRBD2. V lost 4 bases and J lost 0; bases outside the gene matches: 4. This CDR3 region has 14 residues. Germline values: CDR1 SQVTM, CDR2 ANQGSEA. The CDR3 bases are TGCAGCGTTGCACTAGCGGGCAGCTCCTACGAGCAGTACTTC. This gives the protein CSVALAGSSYEQYF.

This sequence joins TRBV7-8 and TRBJ2-5; 11 bases align to TRBD2. This CDR3 has 15 amino acids. Germline assignment: CDR1 SGHVS and CDR2 FQNEAQ. Losses at the gene ends were 3 bases for V and 5 bases for J; bases not matched to a gene: 5. The CDR3 sequence: CASSFNSGGDETQYF. The CDR3 DNA reads as TGTGCCAGCAGCTTTAATAGCGGGGGGGACGAGACCCAGTACTTC.

The V and J genes are TRBV5-1 and TRBJ2-2, with 8 bases matching TRBD1. Trimming removed 4 bases from V and 2 bases from J; junction bases left unmatched: 7. CDR3 size: 16 residues. In germline, CDR1 is SGHRS, CDR2 YFSETQ. CDR3 sequence: CASSRGTGRNTGELFF. The CDR3 DNA is TGCGCCAGCAGCCGGGGGACAGGAAGAAACACCGGGGAGCTGTTTTTT. The full variable domain, in which reference TRBV5-1 and TRBJ2-2 provide the parts outside the CDR3, is KAGVTQTPRYLIKTRGQQVTLSCSPISGHRSVSWYQQTPGQGLQFLFEYFSETQRNKGNFPGRFSGRQFSNSRSEMNVSTLELGDSALYLCASSRGTGRNTGELFFGEGSRLTVL.

The sample holds a few counts of this clone. The rearrangement links TRBV19 to TRBJ2-1, with D possibly TRBD2 on 6 matching bases. The CDR3 runs to 13 residues. Trimming shortened V by 3 bases and J by 5 bases, and 8 bases separated the two germline ends. Germline V lookup: CDR1 LNHDA, CDR2 SQIVND (reference sequence). CDR3 nucleotide sequence: TGTGCCAGTAGTATGGCTAGCGACAATGAGCAGTTCTTC. Protein product: CASSMASDNEQFF.

The chain couples TRBV5-1 to TRBJ2-4; 7 nucleotides align to TRBD2. The CDR3 covers 16 residues. Losses at the gene ends were 4 bases for V and 1 base for J; bases not matched to a gene: 8. Per the germline V gene, CDR1 is SGHRS and CDR2 is YFSETQ. CDR3 sequence reads: CASSGRGDPAKNIQYF. The CDR3 region has the DNA TGCGCCAGCAGCGGCCGGGGGGACCCCGCCAAAAACATTCAGTACTTC.

The chain has TRBV28 and TRBJ1-4, with 10 positions matching TRBD1. CDR1 and CDR2 from the germline V gene are MDHEN and SYDVKM. There are 14 residues in the CDR3. Trimming took 3 bases from V and 7 from J; bases not matched to a gene: 2. DNA for the CDR3: TGTGCCAGCAGTTTGTGGGACAGGGGTGAAAAACTGTTTTTT. Translated: CASSLWDRGEKLFF.

This clone was recorded once. The rearrangement uses TRBV5-1 and TRBJ2-2; maybe TRBD1 (6 bases). The V and J ends lost 3 bases and 6 bases respectively, with 12 bases between them. Germline loops: CDR1 SGHRS, CDR2 YFSETQ. This CDR3 is built from 14 residues. The CDR3 region is CASSSTSGAGELFF. In nucleotides, the CDR3 is TGCGCCAGCAGCTCCACATCAGGGGCCGGGGAGCTGTTTTTT. The full variable domain, with the rest looked up from reference TRBV5-1 and TRBJ2-2, is KAGVTQTPRYLIKTRGQQVTLSCSPISGHRSVSWYQQTPGQGLQFLFEYFSETQRNKGNFPGRFSGRQFSNSRSEMNVSTLELGDSALYLCASSSTSGAGELFFGEGSRLTVL.

CDR3: CASSTGTGGLGGYTF. The CDR3 coding sequence is TGTGCCAGTAGCACCGGGACAGGTGGTTTAGGTGGCTACACCTTC. This sequence joins TRBV19 and TRBJ1-2; 8 bases map to TRBD1. The CDR3 has 15 amino acids. Germline assignment: CDR1 LNHDA and CDR2 SQIVND (reference sequence). After removal of 6 bases from V and 7 bases from J, the junction contained 13 bases not matched to a gene.

J is TRBJ1-1 and V is TRBV15; D may be TRBD1 (5 bases). Deletions cut 5 bases from V and 10 bases from J, with 17 bases between. Germline CDR1 reads LNHNV; CDR2 reads YYDKDF (reference sequence). CDR3 size: 13 residues. CDR3: CATSRGGSSTAFF. CDR3 sequence (DNA): TGTGCCACCAGCCGTGGGGGGTCTTCCACAGCTTTCTTT.